Each of the 17 T cell receptor beta chains below was sequenced from the same sample in a study of blood T cell repertoires in COVID-19. The protocol was immunoSEQ multiplex PCR, while the TCRdb copy is restricted to in-frame clones and leaves out a portion. The profile covers about 210,000 clones, with around 91% appearing a single time and 4% to 5.5% taken by the ten largest. The sequenced sample consisted of peripheral blood. The source is a woman aged 40-49 years with acute or convalescent COVID-19.

Written as DNA, the CDR3 is TGTGCCACATCGGGGAGTAACGACCAAGAGACCCAGTACTTC. Its translation: CATSGSNDQETQYF. The rearrangement joins TRBV10-3 to TRBJ2-5; TRBD2 is a possible D gene (5 bases). This CDR3 is built from 14 residues. Germline CDR1 reads ENHRY; CDR2 reads SYGVKD. The V gene lost 10 bases and the J gene lost 0 bases, with 15 bases spanning the gap.

V is TRBV7-9 and J is TRBJ2-5, with TRBD1 matching 9 bases. The CDR3 consists of 14 residues. Germline V lookup: CDR1 SEHNR, CDR2 FQNEAQ (reference sequence). V shed 5 bases and J 5 bases; nucleotides not matched to a gene: 6. The CDR3: CASSTTGGRETQYF. The CDR3 region has the DNA TGTGCCAGCAGCACAACAGGGGGCAGGGAGACCCAGTACTTC.

This chain links TRBV12-3 or TRBV12-4 with TRBJ1-2, with D uncertain. Trimming removed 3 bases at V and 3 bases at J, with 8 bases between. The CDR3 contains 13 residues. The CDR3 sequence is CASSLEQYYGYTF. CDR3 coding DNA: TGTGCCAGCAGTTTGGAACAGTACTATGGCTACACCTTC.

This chain joins TRBV18 and TRBJ1-2, with 9 bases that match TRBD1. The length of the CDR3 is 16 residues. Germline assignment: CDR1 KGHSH and CDR2 LQKENI. V was pared by 3 bases and J by 0 bases, with 5 bases of the junction left unmatched. CDR3 nucleotide sequence: TGTGCCAGCTCACCGAAACGACAGGGGGCTAACTATGGCTACACCTTC. Its translation: CASSPKRQGANYGYTF.

The chain couples TRBV6-5 to TRBJ2-1, with a possible D match to TRBD2 (5 bases). CDR3 length: 13 amino acids. In germline, CDR1 is MNHEY, CDR2 SVGAGI. Trimming cost V 6 bases and J 3 bases, with 9 bases left between them. CDR3 sequence reads: CASRRTRYNEQFF. Written as DNA, the CDR3 is TGTGCCAGCAGGAGGACTCGCTACAATGAGCAGTTCTTC.

The gene calls are TRBV24-1 and TRBJ1-2; tentatively, D is TRBD1 (5 bases). Trimming pared 3 bases from V and 8 bases from J, leaving 18 bases between. Per germline, CDR1 KGHDR and CDR2 SFDVKD. This CDR3 comprises 15 residues. This CDR3 is CATSDGYRDLRGYTF. The CDR3 nucleotides are TGTGCCACCAGTGATGGTTACCGGGACTTGAGGGGCTACACCTTC.

For the CDR3, the DNA is TGTGCCAGCAGTTACGTCGACACTGAAGCTTTCTTT. This gives the protein CASSYVDTEAFF. The gene calls are TRBV6-6 and TRBJ1-1; no clear D gene. Trimming cost V 2 bases and J 3 bases, with 4 bases left between them. The germline V gene encodes CDR1 MNHNY and CDR2 SVGAGI (reference sequence). The CDR3 is 12 residues long.

DNA for the CDR3: TGTGCCAGCAGCTGGACGGTCGACGGACAGGGGAAGACCCAGTACTTC. This codes for CASSWTVDGQGKTQYF. The chain joins TRBV5-6 to TRBJ2-5; the match to TRBD1 covers 9 bases. The germline CDR1 and CDR2 sequences are SGHDT and YYEEEE. The CDR3 is 16 amino acids. Trimming took 3 bases from V and 6 from J; bases not matched to a gene: 12.

V and J are TRBV2 and TRBJ1-4; D ambiguous. The V gene lost 11 bases and the J gene lost 0 bases, with 13 bases spanning the gap. The CDR3 spans 14 residues. The germline V gene encodes CDR1 SNHLY and CDR2 FYNNEI. CDR3 sequence reads: CAANRYSTNEKLFF. The CDR3, as DNA: TGTGCCGCAAACCGGTATTCAACTAATGAAAAACTGTTTTTT.

V and J are TRBV21-1 and TRBJ1-3; the table names TRBD1, a call not compared with the DNA. TRBV21-1 is recorded as a pseudogene. The CDR3 covers 17 residues. CDR3 nucleotide sequence: TGTGCCAGCAGCAAATGGTTCCGTGCAGTCTCTGGAAACACCATATATTTT. Translation: CASSKWFRAVSGNTIYF.

This clone has only one observation. CDR3 sequence reads: CASSVVAGGTTDTQYF. CDR3 coding DNA: TGTGCCAGCAGCGTAGTTGCGGGGGGAACCACAGATACGCAGTATTTT. The chain uses TRBV9 and TRBJ2-3; 8 bases are shared with TRBD2. The CDR3 totals 16 residues. J lost 2 bases, V lost 0 bases, and 5 bases had no gene match. Per the germline V gene, CDR1 is SGDLS and CDR2 is YYNGEE.

The CDR3 DNA sequence: TGTGCCAGCTCGCTCGGACAGATGTCGTTGAACTATGGCTACACCTTC. It encodes CASSLGQMSLNYGYTF. The V call is TRBV18, the J call TRBJ1-2, with D possibly matching TRBD1 (6 bases). The CDR3 runs to 16 residues. With 6 bases removed from V and 2 bases from J, the gap between germline ends came to 19 bases. In germline, CDR1 is KGHSH, CDR2 LQKENI.

V gene TRBV25-1 combines with J gene TRBJ1-1, with no clear D. The germline CDR1 and CDR2 sequences are MGHDK and SYGVNS. The CDR3 sequence is 13 residues long. The germline V and J ends were trimmed by 7 bases and 4 bases, with 13 bases remaining between them. CDR3 DNA sequence: TGTGCCAGCACTCGGGTTGATCGCACTGAAGCTTTCTTT. The encoded protein is CASTRVDRTEAFF.

The chain links TRBV2 to TRBJ2-6, with 9 bases aligning to TRBD1. V shed 6 bases and J 2 bases; nucleotides not matched to a gene: 5. This CDR3 has 16 amino acids. The germline CDR1 and CDR2 sequences are SNHLY and FYNNEI. CDR3 DNA sequence: TGTGCCAGCAGAGCTACAGGGGGCGCTGGGGCCAACGTCCTGACTTTC. This sequence encodes CASRATGGAGANVLTF.

The chain recombines TRBV2 with TRBJ1-1, with 8 positions matching TRBD1. Germline CDR1 is SNHLY and CDR2 is FYNNEI. With 4 bases clipped from V and 4 bases from J, the junction kept 5 bases outside the gene matches. The CDR3 contains 14 residues. CDR3 DNA: TGTGCCAGCAGTGTTCAACAGGGGGGCACTGAAGCTTTCTTT. This codes for CASSVQQGGTEAFF.

This clone has just one count. The CDR3 DNA follows: TGTGCCAGCAGCCGCGACAGGAGCCAAGAGACCCAGTACTTC. Protein product: CASSRDRSQETQYF. This chain uses TRBV4-2 with TRBJ2-5, with D possibly being TRBD1 (6 bases). The CDR3 runs to 14 residues. The germline gives CDR1 LGHNA, CDR2 YNFKEQ. Trimming pared 4 bases from V and 1 base from J, leaving 10 bases between.

The chain carries TRBV6-5 and TRBJ2-1, with 8 bases lining up with TRBD2. The CDR3 has 16 amino acids. V shed 2 bases, J shed 5 bases, and the junction held 8 bases outside the gene matches. Germline CDR1 reads MNHEY; CDR2 reads SVGAGI. CDR3 sequence reads: CASSYRPLLADNEQFF. The CDR3 DNA follows: TGTGCCAGCAGTTACCGACCTCTACTAGCGGACAATGAGCAGTTCTTC.